This T cell receptor beta chain was recovered during a study of vaccination effects on CD4 cells after COVID-19. Viral peptide pool expansion of antigen-specific CD4+ T cells preceded sequencing in the ViraFEST assay. Isolation of CD4+ T cells took place after more than 9 days of culture. Participants each got two BNT162b2 or mRNA-1273 vaccine doses. Method: immunoSEQ multiplex PCR; TCRdb's copy keeps in-frame clones and lacks some. This table holds more than 12,000 clones, over 60% found once. This clone was seen only a few times. The antigen remains unidentified. In germline, CDR1 is MNHEY, CDR2 SVGAGI. This CDR3 comprises 11 residues. V was clipped by 8 bases and J by 4 bases, with 6 bases between them.

The chain recombines TRBV6-5 with TRBJ2-1, with unresolved D. The specimen comprised CD4+ T cells from PBMCs cultured with SARS-CoV-2 spike peptides, sampled after COVID-19 vaccination. The sequence was collected from a human donor who received a COVID-19 vaccine. DNA for the CDR3: TGTGCCAGCGCGCAGTACAATGAGCAGTTCTTC. Protein product: CASAQYNEQFF.